Shown below are 7 T cell receptor beta chains from a single sample sequenced in a study of T-cell reconstitution after alpha-beta-depleted transplantation in children. Preparation of the TCRbeta library was carried out with unique molecular identifiers. MiXCR, applied by TCRdb to the PCR reads, yields one record per CDR3 protein. The profile shows a few hundred thousand distinct CDR3 sequences, about an eighth of them singletons. The sample here was PBMCs, taken from the stem cell graft. These receptors were obtained from a human donor who donated a stem cell graft to a child with Fanconi anemia.

Ten or more counts support this clonotype. V is TRBV20-1 and J is TRBJ1-5; weak D call: TRBD1 (6 bases). Germline-derived CDR1 and CDR2 are DFQATT and SNEGSKA (reference sequence). The CDR3 is 14 residues long. V was cut by 1 base and J by 6 bases, with 13 bases left in between. Here the CDR3 reads CSARGGQGSQPQHF. CDR3 nucleotides: TGCAGTGCTAGAGGGGGGCAGGGAAGTCAGCCCCAGCATTTT.

This clonotype was seen only a few times. This chain uses TRBV28 with TRBJ1-5; no clear D gene. This CDR3 spans 15 amino acids. Germline V lookup: CDR1 MDHEN, CDR2 SYDVKM. Trimming cost V 3 bases and J 7 bases, with 16 bases left between them. The CDR3 region is CASSLIGQKRQPQHF. In DNA, the CDR3 is TGTGCCAGCAGTTTGATAGGCCAAAAGAGACAGCCCCAGCATTTT.

This clonotype was seen many times. This chain connects TRBV7-9 to TRBJ1-4; D is unclear. CDR1 and CDR2 from the germline V gene are SEHNR and FQNEAQ (reference sequence). V lost 1 base and J lost 4, with 10 bases in between. This CDR3 has 15 residues. Here the CDR3 reads CASSLDEVLNEKLFF. In nucleotides, the CDR3 is TGTGCCAGCAGCTTAGATGAGGTTCTTAATGAAAAACTGTTTTTT.

This clonotype was observed many times. The chain recombines TRBV2 with TRBJ1-5; D unclear. The CDR3 totals 12 residues. Germline V CDR1 and CDR2: SNHLY, FYNNEI. Trimming stripped 1 base from V and 5 bases from J, with 3 bases between. CDR3 nucleotide sequence: TGTGCCAGCAGTGAAGGGGATCAGCCCCAGCATTTT. Residues: CASSEGDQPQHF. The complete variable domain, with remaining parts taken from reference TRBV2 and TRBJ1-5, reads EPEVTQTPSHQVTQMGQEVILRCVPISNHLYFYWYRQILGQKVEFLVSFYNNEISEKSEIFDDQFSVERPDGSNFTLKIRSTKLEDSAMYFCASSEGDQPQHFGDGTRLSIL.

In this sample, this clonotype turned up many times. V and J are TRBV28 and TRBJ1-3, with D uncertain. The CDR3 spans 13 residues. The germline V and J ends were trimmed by 2 bases and 3 bases, with 5 bases remaining between them. Per germline, CDR1 MDHEN and CDR2 SYDVKM. The DNA of the CDR3 is TGTGCCAGCAGTTTACAGTATGGAAACACCATATATTTT. Its translation is CASSLQYGNTIYF.

This clonotype was seen many times. The chain recombines TRBV12-3 or TRBV12-4 with TRBJ2-6; 9 bases map to TRBD1. The CDR3 runs 14 residues. V shed 6 bases, J shed 8 bases, and the junction held 5 bases outside the gene matches. The CDR3 loop reads CASSGTGSTNVLTF. The CDR3 nucleotides are TGTGCCAGCAGCGGGACAGGGAGTACCAACGTCCTGACTTTC.

The chain recombines TRBV6-2 or TRBV6-3 with TRBJ1-1; tentatively, D is TRBD1 (5 bases). CDR1 is MNHEY, CDR2 SVGEGT, per germline. V lost 0 bases to trimming and J lost 6 bases, with 5 bases between them. There are 12 residues in the CDR3. CDR3 bases: TGTGCCAGCAGTTACTCGACAGCTGAAGCTTTCTTT. Protein sequence: CASSYSTAEAFF.